These 21 T cell receptor beta chains share one sample of origin, sequenced in a study of blood T cell repertoires in COVID-19. Profiling relied on immunoSEQ multiplex PCR, and the TCRdb table lists in-frame clones only, not all of them. The table includes 80,000 to 100,000 clones, about 86% detected once. Source material: peripheral blood. The source of these receptors is a woman aged 55-69 years in a cohort sampled during active or convalescent COVID-19.

The count of this clone is one. This chain joins TRBV10-3 and TRBJ1-6; weak D call: TRBD1 (6 bases). Germline lookup yields CDR1 ENHRY and CDR2 SYGVKD. V dropped 0 bases and J dropped 8 bases, with 14 bases sitting between them. The CDR3 length is 16 residues. CDR3 in amino acids: CAISESGDIGYSPLHF. The CDR3 DNA is TGTGCCATCAGTGAGTCGGGGGACATCGGATATTCACCCCTCCACTTT.

V usage is TRBV5-1 and J usage is TRBJ1-4; D uncertain. This CDR3 comprises 15 residues. Trimming removed 0 bases at V and 2 bases at J, with 8 bases between. CDR1 and CDR2 (germline): SGHRS, YFSETQ. This CDR3 is CASSLASGTNEKLFF. CDR3 sequence (DNA): TGCGCCAGCAGCTTGGCCTCGGGGACTAATGAAAAACTGTTTTTT.

J is TRBJ2-1 and V is TRBV6-5, with 10 nucleotides matching TRBD2. The CDR3 is 15 amino acids. The V gene's germline CDR1 is MNHEY and CDR2 SVGAGI. V was pared by 6 bases and J by 8 bases, with 10 bases of the junction left unmatched. The DNA for the CDR3 is TGTGCCAGCAGCGCCGGGACTAGCGCGTTGGATGAGCAGTTCTTC. Amino acids: CASSAGTSALDEQFF.

The V call is TRBV5-4, the J call TRBJ1-4; D is undetermined. Trimming pared 3 bases from V and 10 bases from J, leaving 10 bases between. CDR1 is SGHNT and CDR2 is YYREEE in the germline V gene (reference sequence). The CDR3 is 12 amino acids. DNA of the CDR3: TGTGCCAGCAGCTCTCAGAGAGGAAAACTGTTTTTT. Protein sequence: CASSSQRGKLFF.

The chain employs TRBV7-8 and TRBJ1-1; TRBD1 aligns across 7 bases. CDR3 length: 14 amino acids. CDR1 is SGHVS and CDR2 is FQNEAQ in the germline V gene. With 4 bases clipped from V and 1 base from J, the junction kept 3 bases outside the gene matches. CDR3: CASSYGQENTEAFF. As DNA, the CDR3 is TGTGCCAGCAGCTATGGACAGGAGAACACTGAAGCTTTCTTT.

The V and J genes are TRBV25-1 and TRBJ1-6, with D unclear. CDR1 MGHDK and CDR2 SYGVNS come from the germline V gene. Trimming shortened V by 6 bases and J by 0 bases, and 6 bases separated the two germline ends. The CDR3 is 14 amino acids. For the CDR3, the DNA is TGTGCCAGCAGCTATACCTCCTATAATTCACCCCTCCACTTT. Translation gives CASSYTSYNSPLHF.

The chain is built from TRBV7-2 and TRBJ1-2; D is unresolved. V lost 2 bases and J 4 bases, leaving 17 bases between the germline ends. The CDR3 spans 16 residues. Germline CDR1 reads SGHTA; CDR2 reads FQGNSA. The DNA for the CDR3 is TGTGCCAGCAGCTTAAGCGGTGCGGTGGGTTCCTATGGCTACACCTTC. The encoded protein is CASSLSGAVGSYGYTF.

The V call is TRBV7-9, the J call TRBJ2-7; 9 positions agree with TRBD1. The trim removed 5 bases at V and 4 bases at J, leaving 12 bases unmatched. Germline assignment: CDR1 SEHNR and CDR2 FQNEAQ (reference sequence). This CDR3 comprises 16 residues. The CDR3 bases are TGTGCCAGCAGCCGATCTTCAGGACAGGGGCTTTACGAGCAGTACTTC. Encoded protein: CASSRSSGQGLYEQYF.

J is TRBJ2-1 and V is TRBV23-1; 10 bases map to TRBD1. TRBV23-1 is an ORF; its function is uncertain. This CDR3 is 19 amino acids long. V lost 2 bases to trimming and J lost 0 bases; unmatched junction nucleotides: 10. This CDR3 reads CASSQPGQGKTSSYNEQFF. The CDR3 DNA reads as TGCGCCAGCAGTCAACCGGGACAGGGGAAAACTTCCTCCTACAATGAGCAGTTCTTC.

The rearrangement links TRBV10-3 to TRBJ2-1; TRBD2 aligns across 7 bases. J lost 6 bases, V lost 4 bases, and 6 bases had no gene match. The CDR3 is 14 amino acids. Germline assignment: CDR1 ENHRY and CDR2 SYGVKD. CDR3 sequence: CAISAERESNEQFF. In DNA, the CDR3 is TGTGCCATCAGTGCGGAGCGGGAAAGCAATGAGCAGTTCTTC.

The chain combines TRBV27 with TRBJ1-4, with TRBD1 identical over 10 bases. With V trimmed by 6 bases and J by 6 bases, 4 bases remained unmatched. The CDR3 length is 14 residues. The germline V gene has CDR1 MNHEY and CDR2 SMNVEV (reference sequence). The CDR3 DNA sequence: TGTGCCAGCAGAAGACAGGGGGCACATGAAAAACTGTTTTTT. It encodes CASRRQGAHEKLFF. Filled out from reference TRBV27 and TRBJ1-4, the complete variable domain reads EAQVTQNPRYLITVTGKKLTVTCSQNMNHEYMSWYRQDPGLGLRQIYYSMNVEVTDKGDVPEGYKVSRKEKRNFPLILESPSPNQTSLYFCASRRQGAHEKLFFGSGTQLSVL.

The rearrangement links TRBV30 to TRBJ1-5; D gene ambiguous. The V gene lost 3 bases and the J gene lost 2 bases, with 11 bases spanning the gap. CDR1 and CDR2 from the germline V gene are GTSNPN and SVGIG (reference sequence). The CDR3 runs 14 residues. The CDR3 DNA sequence: TGTGCCTGGAGGAGAGGAGGAGGCAATCAGCCCCAGCATTTT. This encodes CAWRRGGGNQPQHF.

The chain is built from TRBV19 and TRBJ1-5; a weak D match, TRBD1 (5 bases). V was pared by 3 bases and J by 4 bases, with 10 bases between. Germline V gene sequence: CDR1 LNHDA, CDR2 SQIVND (reference sequence). This CDR3 contains 14 residues. CDR3: CASSMSPGNQPQHF. The CDR3, as DNA: TGTGCCAGTAGTATGTCGCCAGGGAATCAGCCCCAGCATTTT.

The rearrangement uses TRBV3-1 (or the pseudogene TRBV3-2) and TRBJ2-7; 9 bases are a match to TRBD1. Germline values: CDR1 LGHDT, CDR2 YNNKEL (reference sequence). This CDR3 is 19 amino acids long. Unmatched junction bases numbered 15, after V lost 1 base and J lost 2 bases. The CDR3 reads CASSQGPGQGFLVTYEQYF. As DNA, the CDR3 is TGTGCCAGCAGCCAAGGCCCGGGACAGGGTTTCCTAGTTACCTACGAGCAGTACTTC.

The CDR3 nucleotides are TGCGCCAGCAGCCACGACAGACACTCAACTAATGAAAAACTGTTTTTT. Amino acids: CASSHDRHSTNEKLFF. The chain has TRBV4-1 and TRBJ1-4; D is perhaps TRBD1 (5 bases). Between the trimmed V and J ends, which lost 3 bases and 0 bases, there was a span of 11 bases. CDR3 size: 16 residues. Germline CDR1 is MGHRA and CDR2 is YSYEKL.

This clone was seen a few times. The rearrangement joins TRBV4-1 to TRBJ1-6; TRBD1 matches 7 bases. V shed 1 base and J 5 bases; nucleotides not matched to a gene: 11. CDR1 and CDR2 (germline): MGHRA, YSYEKL. CDR3 length: 18 amino acids. The CDR3 region has the DNA TGCGCCAGCAGCCAAGGGTGGCAGGGACAGAACAATAATTCACCCCTCCACTTT. Protein: CASSQGWQGQNNNSPLHF.

This clone has just a few counts. The chain uses TRBV19 and TRBJ1-5; D might be TRBD1 (6 bases). This CDR3 contains 14 residues. The germline V gene encodes CDR1 LNHDA and CDR2 SQIVND (reference sequence). V was trimmed by 5 bases and J by 4 bases, leaving 12 bases between them. CDR3 amino acids: CASSSRQANQPQHF. The CDR3 nucleotides read TGTGCCAGTAGTTCCCGACAGGCGAATCAGCCCCAGCATTTT.

The chain uses TRBV14 and TRBJ2-3; D is ambiguous. Deletions cut 0 bases from V and 3 bases from J, with 19 bases between. The CDR3 is 18 amino acids. Looked up from germline, CDR1 is SGHDN and CDR2 is FVKESK. The chain's CDR3 is CASSQDQLRHDRTDTQYF. In nucleotides, the CDR3 is TGTGCCAGCAGCCAAGATCAGCTGCGGCATGATAGAACAGATACGCAGTATTTT.

The chain has TRBV20-1 and TRBJ2-1; D gene ambiguous. CDR1 DFQATT and CDR2 SNEGSKA come from the germline V gene (reference sequence). The V gene lost 6 bases and the J gene lost 6 bases, with 9 bases spanning the gap. CDR3 size: 11 residues. The CDR3 loop is CSAHRSNEQFF. The DNA of the CDR3 is TGCAGTGCCCACCGGAGCAATGAGCAGTTCTTC.

The genes are TRBV4-1 and TRBJ1-6; TRBD1 matches at 8 bases. The germline CDR1 and CDR2 sequences are MGHRA and YSYEKL. The CDR3 has 14 residues. The V and J ends lost 4 bases and 9 bases, in that order; junction bases with no gene match: 5. The DNA of the CDR3 is TGCGCCAGCAGCCCCGGACAGGGTGGTTCACCCCTCCACTTT. Translated, it gives CASSPGQGGSPLHF.

V gene TRBV25-1 combines with J gene TRBJ2-5, with TRBD1 matching 11 bases. The CDR3 runs 16 residues. The germline CDR1 and CDR2 sequences are MGHDK and SYGVNS. V shed 0 bases and J 5 bases; nucleotides not matched to a gene: 5. CDR3 in amino acids: CASSEYKGQGEETQYF. CDR3 bases: TGTGCCAGCAGTGAATATAAGGGACAGGGGGAGGAGACCCAGTACTTC.